These 22 T cell receptor beta chains were all obtained from the same sample, sequenced in a study of OX40 agonist ivuxolimab in advanced cancers. Sequencing used immunoSEQ multiplex PCR; TCRdb keeps in-frame clones, though not all of them. The repertoire holds around 70,000 clones, around nine tenths seen once, with around 0.95% in the top ten. The specimen comprised CD4+ or CD8+ T cells sorted from blood, sampled in a trial of the OX40 agonist ivuxolimab. The source is an adult with an advanced solid tumor such as melanoma, head and neck, liver or kidney cancer.

This clone has more than one count but fewer than ten. The V gene is TRBV4-2, the J gene TRBJ1-1; a weak D match, TRBD1 (6 bases). In germline, CDR1 is LGHNA, CDR2 YNFKEQ. Trimming took 4 bases from V and 1 from J, leaving 13 bases between them. The CDR3 runs to 15 residues. The CDR3, as DNA: TGTGCCAGCAGCCTAGTAGACAGGTCGAACACTGAAGCTTTCTTT. It specifies CASSLVDRSNTEAFF.

The chain links TRBV7-2 to TRBJ2-1; TRBD2 matches 14 bases. The CDR3 is 16 residues long. Germline assignment: CDR1 SGHTA and CDR2 FQGNSA. V lost 5 bases to trimming and J lost 9 bases; unmatched junction nucleotides: 9. The CDR3, as DNA: TGTGCCAGCAGCCTCGGACTAGCGGGAGGTACGGCTGAGCAGTTCTTC. Its translation is CASSLGLAGGTAEQFF.

Regarding this clone: At one end the junction does not follow the germline gene, possibly because of a read error. The chain couples TRBV13 to TRBJ1-4; no clear D. The length of the CDR3 is 15 residues. The germline V gene encodes CDR1 PRHDT and CDR2 FYEKMQ (reference sequence). The CDR3 spells CASSLGLGSGEKLFF. The CDR3 DNA reads TGTGCCAGCAGCCTAGGGCTGGGATCGGGTGAAAAACTGTTTTTT.

The V gene is TRBV6-6, the J gene TRBJ1-2; D is ambiguous. In germline, CDR1 is MNHNY, CDR2 SVGAGI (reference sequence). The CDR3 length is 12 residues. Trimming took 7 bases from V and 4 from J, leaving 10 bases between them. The CDR3 sequence: CASTTATYGYTF. CDR3 DNA: TGTGCCAGCACTACAGCGACCTATGGCTACACCTTC.

The rearrangement joins TRBV6-6 to TRBJ2-4; 10 bases match TRBD1. The germline V gene encodes CDR1 MNHNY and CDR2 SVGAGI (reference sequence). The V gene end was trimmed by 8 bases and the J gene end by 3 bases; junction bases not matched to a gene: 7. The CDR3 totals 15 residues. CDR3 region: CASSDRGLDKNIQYF. Here the CDR3 DNA reads TGTGCCAGCTCTGACAGGGGGCTCGACAAAAACATTCAGTACTTC.

The chain employs TRBV2 and TRBJ2-3; D gene unclear. With 2 bases removed from V and 3 bases from J, the gap between germline ends came to 12 bases. Germline V gene data show CDR1 as SNHLY and CDR2 as FYNNEI. The CDR3 contains 15 residues. The CDR3 spells CASSENGLYTDTQYF. The CDR3, as DNA: TGTGCCAGCAGTGAAAACGGGTTGTATACAGATACGCAGTATTTT.

This clone was seen once. The chain has TRBV18 and TRBJ1-2; maybe TRBD1 (6 bases). Trimming stripped 2 bases from V and 4 bases from J, with 11 bases between. The germline V gene encodes CDR1 KGHSH and CDR2 LQKENI. This CDR3 region has 14 residues. CDR3 in DNA: TGTGCCAGCTCACCAGGGAGGGGGTCCTATGGCTACACCTTC. It is translated as CASSPGRGSYGYTF. Looking up the rest from reference TRBV18 and TRBJ1-2 gives the full variable domain: NAGVMQNPRHLVRRRGQEARLRCSPMKGHSHVYWYRQLPEEGLKFMVYLQKENIIDESGMPKERFSAEFPKEGPSILRIQQVVRGDSAAYFCASSPGRGSYGYTFGSGTRLTVV.

The V and J genes are TRBV11-3 and TRBJ2-1; 8 bases match TRBD2. Germline assignment: CDR1 SGHNT and CDR2 YENEEA. V was pared by 4 bases and J by 6 bases, with 8 bases of the junction left unmatched. This CDR3 comprises 15 residues. The DNA of the CDR3 is TGTGCCAGCAGCTCGAGCGGGAGTTCGGGCAATGAGCAGTTCTTC. This encodes CASSSSGSSGNEQFF.

The chain carries TRBV18 and TRBJ2-7, with D unclear. Germline values: CDR1 KGHSH, CDR2 LQKENI. V lost 5 bases and J 2 bases, leaving 10 bases between the germline ends. The CDR3 is 13 amino acids. The CDR3 DNA sequence: TGTGCCAGCTCATGTCGTGGCCCCTACGAGCAGTACTTC. As protein: CASSCRGPYEQYF. Combining the CDR3 with reference TRBV18 and TRBJ2-7 gives the whole variable domain NAGVMQNPRHLVRRRGQEARLRCSPMKGHSHVYWYRQLPEEGLKFMVYLQKENIIDESGMPKERFSAEFPKEGPSILRIQQVVRGDSAAYFCASSCRGPYEQYFGPGTRLTVT.

This chain connects TRBV27 to TRBJ2-2; D is perhaps TRBD1 (6 bases). Germline V lookup: CDR1 MNHEY, CDR2 SMNVEV (reference sequence). V was clipped by 2 bases and J by 4 bases, with 11 bases between them. The CDR3 has 15 residues. CDR3 nucleotides: TGTGCCAGCAGTTTACTGGCAGGGGCCACCGGGGAGCTGTTTTTT. As protein: CASSLLAGATGELFF.

V gene TRBV28 combines with J gene TRBJ2-7; no clear D gene. This CDR3 contains 11 residues. The V and J ends lost 11 bases and 3 bases respectively, with 11 bases between them. Germline V gene data show CDR1 as MDHEN and CDR2 as SYDVKM. The CDR3 DNA is TGTGCCGCCGGACCGAACTACGAGCAGTACTTC. It translates to CAAGPNYEQYF.

V usage is TRBV29-1 and J usage is TRBJ1-1, with unresolved D. This CDR3 spans 12 amino acids. Trimming cost V 3 bases and J 7 bases, with 12 bases left between them. Germline V gene lookup returns CDR1 SQVTM and CDR2 ANQGSEA. The CDR3 DNA reads TGCAGCGTTGAGCAACGGGGTAGTGAAGCTTTCTTT. It translates to CSVEQRGSEAFF.

Concerning this clone: The sample holds other DNA sequences that translate to the same CDR3. CDR3 sequence reads: CASSRTVNTEAFF. Here the CDR3 DNA reads TGTGCCAGCAGCCGGACGGTGAACACTGAAGCTTTCTTT. The chain couples TRBV11-3 to TRBJ1-1; D is unclear. V dropped 5 bases and J dropped 0 bases, with 7 bases sitting between them. The CDR3 length is 13 residues. Germline V gives CDR1 SGHNT, CDR2 YENEEA.

This rearrangement joins TRBV4-1 to TRBJ2-7; D is unresolved. CDR1 and CDR2 from the germline V gene are MGHRA and YSYEKL. The CDR3 consists of 13 residues. Trimming took off 1 base at V and 3 bases at J, with 7 bases between the two ends. CDR3 protein: CASSQVPGYEQYF. In DNA, the CDR3 is TGCGCCAGCAGCCAAGTCCCCGGCTACGAGCAGTACTTC.

This clone was detected only a few times. The rearrangement links TRBV10-1 to TRBJ1-1; no definite D call. CDR3 length: 13 residues. The germline V gene encodes CDR1 WNHNN and CDR2 SYGVQD (reference sequence). Trimming shortened V by 4 bases and J by 1 base, and 7 bases separated the two germline ends. The DNA for the CDR3 is TGCGCCAGCAGTGCTTTACGGAACACTGAAGCTTTCTTT. Encoded protein: CASSALRNTEAFF.

The rearrangement links TRBV5-4 to TRBJ2-2; D uncertain. Trimming shortened V by 0 bases and J by 7 bases, and 7 bases separated the two germline ends. Germline lookup yields CDR1 SGHNT and CDR2 YYREEE (reference sequence). The CDR3 sequence is 13 residues long. The CDR3: CASSLEYGGELFF. The CDR3 DNA reads TGTGCCAGCAGCTTGGAGTATGGCGGGGAGCTGTTTTTT.

V usage is TRBV11-1 and J usage is TRBJ2-7, with no clear D. CDR3 length: 14 residues. With 4 bases removed from V and 1 base from J, the gap between germline ends came to 11 bases. Germline V gene data show CDR1 as SGHAT and CDR2 as FQDESV (reference sequence). The CDR3 spells CASSSFLGSYEQYF. In nucleotides, the CDR3 is TGTGCCAGCAGCTCGTTTCTGGGTTCCTACGAGCAGTACTTC. Together with reference TRBV11-1 and TRBJ2-7, the CDR3 gives the full variable domain: EAEVAQSPRYKITEKSQAVAFWCDPISGHATLYWYRQILGQGPELLVQFQDESVVDDSQLPKDRFSAERLKGVDSTLKIQPAELGDSAMYLCASSSFLGSYEQYFGPGTRLTVT.

V is TRBV5-1 and J is TRBJ2-7, with D tentatively TRBD2 (6 bases). This CDR3 spans 15 amino acids. The germline gives CDR1 SGHRS, CDR2 YFSETQ. Trimming took 2 bases from V and 0 from J, leaving 12 bases between them. CDR3 DNA sequence: TGCGCCAGCAGCTTTGGGGACTTGACCTCCTACGAGCAGTACTTC. This encodes CASSFGDLTSYEQYF.

The chain uses TRBV29-1 and TRBJ2-5; D possibly corresponds to TRBD1 (6 bases). This CDR3 comprises 13 residues. CDR1 and CDR2 (germline): SQVTM, ANQGSEA. V lost 4 bases and J lost 10, with 19 bases in between. DNA for the CDR3: TGCAGCGTTGGGGTCAGGGGAGTTGGTGACCAGTACTTC. Translated: CSVGVRGVGDQYF. The full variable domain, in which reference TRBV29-1 and TRBJ2-5 provide the parts outside the CDR3, is SAVISQKPSRDICQRGTSLTIQCQVDSQVTMMFWYRQQPGQSLTLIATANQGSEATYESGFVIDKFPISRPNLTFSTLTVSNMSPEDSSIYLCSVGVRGVGDQYFGPGTRLLVL.

The chain carries TRBV7-3 and TRBJ1-2, with D perhaps matching TRBD1 (5 bases). CDR3 length equals 13 residues. The germline CDR1 and CDR2 sequences are SGHTA and FQGTGA. The V gene lost 4 bases and the J gene lost 2 bases, with 8 bases spanning the gap. The CDR3: CASSSTANYGYTF. The DNA of the CDR3 is TGTGCCAGCAGCTCGACAGCAAACTATGGCTACACCTTC.

V is TRBV27 and J is TRBJ2-5; 7 positions agree with TRBD1. The germline gives CDR1 MNHEY, CDR2 SMNVEV (reference sequence). CDR3 length equals 16 residues. Trimming at V came to 2 bases and at J to 4 bases, leaving 10 bases not matched to a gene. CDR3 protein: CASSLQGQLSSETQYF. Written as DNA, the CDR3 is TGTGCCAGCAGTTTACAGGGACAGCTAAGTTCAGAGACCCAGTACTTC.

The chain carries TRBV4-2 and TRBJ2-4, with 11 bases that match TRBD2. Germline-derived CDR1 and CDR2 are LGHNA and YNFKEQ. V gave up 1 base and J gave up 2 bases; unmatched junction bases: 13. The CDR3 is 20 amino acids. The CDR3 region is CASSQAGWLAGGVSKNIQYF. CDR3 DNA sequence: TGTGCCAGCAGCCAAGCGGGTTGGCTAGCGGGAGGAGTGTCCAAAAACATTCAGTACTTC.